The 8 T cell receptor beta chains in this list originate from one sample, sequenced in a study of molecular identifiers for immune sequencing clone quantification. TCRdb fed the PCR reads into MiXCR, producing one record per CDR3 protein. The sample lists tens of thousands of distinct CDR3 sequences, roughly a fifth occurring once. The sequencing input was naive CD8+ T cells from blood, with Jurkat cell RNA spiked in. Subset in this sample: FACS-sorted CD8+CD4-CCR7+CD45RA+ naive T cells. These receptors were collected from a human donor in good health. Some libraries in this study had Jurkat cell RNA spiked in.

This clonotype was observed at least ten times. The CDR3 nucleotides read TGTGCCAGCAGCTTAGCGCCCGGGTACTCTGGAAACACCATATATTTT. This codes for CASSLAPGYSGNTIYF. V is TRBV7-8 and J is TRBJ1-3; D gene uncertain. This CDR3 is 16 amino acids long. Germline CDR1 reads SGHVS; CDR2 reads FQNEAQ. Trimming pared 0 bases from V and 0 bases from J, leaving 9 bases between. The whole variable domain, filled in from reference TRBV7-8 and TRBJ1-3, reads GAGVSQSPRYKVAKRGQDVALRCDPISGHVSLFWYQQALGQGPEFLTYFQNEAQLDKSGLPSDRFFAERPEGSVSTLKIQRTQQEDSAVYLCASSLAPGYSGNTIYFGEGSWLTVV.

V and J are TRBV29-1 and TRBJ2-1; TRBD2 matches 7 bases. The V and J ends lost 5 bases and 4 bases, in that order; junction bases with no gene match: 5. The CDR3 length is 13 residues. Germline assignment: CDR1 SQVTM and CDR2 ANQGSEA. The CDR3 spells CSVILAQYNEQFF. The CDR3 nucleotides are TGCAGCGTTATACTAGCGCAGTACAATGAGCAGTTCTTC.

This clonotype was recorded once. This sequence may be a read error, since a much larger clone differs from it by one base. The V gene is TRBV20-1, the J gene TRBJ2-3; TRBD2 aligns across 9 bases. The CDR3 runs to 16 residues. Germline V CDR1 and CDR2: DFQATT, SNEGSKA (reference sequence). CDR3 nucleotide sequence: TGCAGTGCTAGGGGACCCCTAGCGGGAACCACAGATACGCGGTATTTT. It specifies CSARGPLAGTTDTRYF.

This clonotype has at least ten counts. This chain links TRBV19 with TRBJ2-3, with TRBD1 as a possible D gene (7 bases). The CDR3 contains 16 residues. Per germline, CDR1 LNHDA and CDR2 SQIVND (reference sequence). Trimming removed 3 bases at V and 6 bases at J, with 19 bases between. The CDR3 is CASSMGGLGGADTQYF. The DNA of the CDR3 is TGTGCCAGTAGTATGGGGGGCCTAGGGGGCGCGGATACGCAGTATTTT.

This clonotype has more than one count but fewer than ten. The chain carries TRBV28 and TRBJ2-3, with D unclear. V lost 9 bases, J lost 2 bases, and 15 bases lay in between. This CDR3 is built from 14 residues. Germline CDR1 MDHEN, CDR2 SYDVKM. The CDR3 protein is CASANRDLTDTQYF. CDR3 sequence (DNA): TGTGCCAGTGCAAACCGAGACCTCACAGATACGCAGTATTTT. Together with reference TRBV28 and TRBJ2-3, the CDR3 gives the full variable domain: DVKVTQSSRYLVKRTGEKVFLECVQDMDHENMFWYRQDPGLGLRLIYFSYDVKMKEKGDIPEGYSVSREKKERFSLILESASTNQTSMYLCASANRDLTDTQYFGPGTRLTVL.

About this clonotype: Since a much larger clone is just one base distant, this may be a read error. The V call is TRBV6-5, the J call TRBJ2-7, with D possibly called TRBD1 or TRBD2 (5 bases each). The CDR3 sequence is 15 residues long. Germline V CDR1 and CDR2: MNHEY, SVGAGI. V was trimmed by 5 bases and J by 5 bases, leaving 19 bases between them. CDR3 sequence reads: CASSHGVSGADEQYF. The CDR3 DNA is TGTGCCAGCAGTCACGGCGTTTCCGGGGCGGACGAGCAGTACTTC.

In this sample, this clonotype turned up many times. The chain couples TRBV27 to TRBJ1-1; no reliable D call. The length of the CDR3 is 16 residues. V lost 6 bases and J 1 base, leaving 18 bases between the germline ends. CDR1 and CDR2 from the germline V gene are MNHEY and SMNVEV (reference sequence). CDR3 nucleotide sequence: TGTGCCAGCAGGGTAACCGGGATTTCGGGGAACACTGAAGCTTTCTTT. Encoded protein: CASRVTGISGNTEAFF.

In this sample, this clonotype turned up many times. The DNA of the CDR3 is TGTGCCAGCAGCTTTTTAGGGGGCGAAGCTTTCTTT. Translation: CASSFLGGEAFF. The rearrangement joins TRBV5-5 to TRBJ1-1; 7 bases agree with TRBD1. Trimming cost V 2 bases and J 8 bases; bases outside gene matches: 3. CDR1 SGHKS and CDR2 YYEKEE come from the germline V gene (reference sequence). The CDR3 has 12 residues.